This T cell receptor (beta chain) was obtained from a study of OX40 agonist ivuxolimab in advanced cancers. Regarding the study as a whole: Low normalized T-cell clonal expansion was also seen in some nonresponders.

The germline V and J ends were trimmed by 3 bases and 7 bases, with 13 bases remaining between them. This CDR3 contains 13 residues. Germline lookup yields CDR1 KGHSH and CDR2 LQKENI. About this clone: Its antigen is currently unknown.

The method was immunoSEQ multiplex PCR; TCRdb's version includes in-frame clones alone and lacks a portion of them. The sample has about 40,000 clones; roughly 82% are singletons. Sampling of blood occurred at baseline, cycle 4 day 1, and cycle 7 day 1. The sequence derives from an adult with an advanced solid tumor such as melanoma, head and neck, liver or kidney cancer. The source material was CD4+ or CD8+ T cells sorted from blood, sampled in a trial of the OX40 agonist ivuxolimab. The rearrangement uses TRBV18 and TRBJ2-7, with TRBD2 as a possible D gene (6 bases). The CDR3 reads CASSPGGLQEQYF. CDR3 DNA: TGTGCCAGCTCACCGGGGGGACTCCAGGAGCAGTACTTC.